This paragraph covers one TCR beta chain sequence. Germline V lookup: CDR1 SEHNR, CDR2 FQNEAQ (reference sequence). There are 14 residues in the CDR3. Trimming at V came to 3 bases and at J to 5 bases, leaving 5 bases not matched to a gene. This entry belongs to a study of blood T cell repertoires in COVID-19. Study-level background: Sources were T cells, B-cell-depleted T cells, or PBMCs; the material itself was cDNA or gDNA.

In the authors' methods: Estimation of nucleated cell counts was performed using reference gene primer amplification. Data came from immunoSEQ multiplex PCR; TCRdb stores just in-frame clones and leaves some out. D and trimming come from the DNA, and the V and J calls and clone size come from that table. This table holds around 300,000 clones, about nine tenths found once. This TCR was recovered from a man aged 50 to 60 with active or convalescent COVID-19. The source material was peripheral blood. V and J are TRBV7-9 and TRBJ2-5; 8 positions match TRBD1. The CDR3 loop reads CASSFSGGRETQYF. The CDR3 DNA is TGTGCCAGCAGCTTTTCAGGGGGCAGGGAGACCCAGTACTTC.